Sequencing of this T cell receptor beta chain was carried out in a study of shared clonotypes between healthy human individuals. About 28,000 T cell genomes, or around 290 ng DNA, went into replicate PCRs of unsorted PBMC. TCRdb's table, derived via immunoSEQ multiplex PCR, lists solely in-frame clones and lacks some. The data hold approximately 500,000 clones, with over 75% observed a single time. Germline values: CDR1 MDHEN, CDR2 SYDVKM. The CDR3 contains 14 residues. V lost 10 bases to trimming and J lost 0 bases, with 14 bases between them. Sequenced sample: PBMCs. The V and J genes are TRBV28 and TRBJ2-3; D remains unclear. The source is a woman aged 40 to 55 in good health. Some clones in this sample may be carry-over from other donors' samples. As DNA, the CDR3 is TGTGCCATCTCCAAAGTGACTAGCACAGATACGCAGTATTTT. This codes for CAISKVTSTDTQYF. Variable domain in full (rest from reference TRBV28 and TRBJ2-3): DVKVTQSSRYLVKRTGEKVFLECVQDMDHENMFWYRQDPGLGLRLIYFSYDVKMKEKGDIPEGYSVSREKKERFSLILESASTNQTSMYLCAISKVTSTDTQYFGPGTRLTVL.